The 20 T cell receptor beta chains in this list originate from one sample, sequenced in a study of cytomegalovirus exposure and HLA in healthy donors (dated by TCRdb to the late 2010s). The library was produced with the immunoSEQ multiplex PCR assay. For the multiplex PCR, a mixture combining 60 forward primers for TCR Vbeta segments and 13 reverse primers for TCR Jbeta segments was used. Drawn from immuneACCESS, this table holds only the in-frame rearrangements with V and J called that TCRdb kept. Clones are partly lost; checked studies trace under half to an unresolved V gene and leave the rest unexplained. In this sample the table shows approximately 150,000 clones, 65% to 80% of which occur a single time. Jointly, the top ten make up more than 4% of the sample. The sequenced material came from PBMCs. All receptors derive from a man aged 35-49 years in good health and CMV-seronegative.

The V and J genes are TRBV11-2 and TRBJ2-7, with D perhaps matching TRBD2 (7 bases). V was pared by 5 bases and J by 2 bases, with 22 bases between. Germline-derived CDR1 and CDR2 are SGHAT and FQNNGV. The CDR3 spans 17 residues. CDR3 in amino acids: CASSDVGKRGGPYEQYF. The CDR3 region has the DNA TGTGCCAGCAGCGACGTTGGGAAGAGGGGGGGGCCCTACGAGCAGTACTTC.

J is TRBJ2-5 and V is TRBV2; TRBD2 might be the D (6 bases). Per germline, CDR1 SNHLY and CDR2 FYNNEI. The CDR3 consists of 14 residues. The V and J ends lost 5 bases and 4 bases respectively, with 14 bases between them. CDR3 DNA: TGTGCCAGCAGTCAGGAGAGGGGAGGAGAGACCCAGTACTTC. It is translated as CASSQERGGETQYF.

This clone was counted between two and nine times. CDR3 loop: CASFPLGVAGGPREQYF. DNA of the CDR3: TGTGCCAGCTTTCCCCTCGGGGTAGCGGGGGGGCCACGCGAGCAGTACTTC. V and J are TRBV5-6 and TRBJ2-7; 11 nucleotides match TRBD2. The CDR3 has 17 amino acids. Losses at the gene ends were 7 bases for V and 6 bases for J; bases not matched to a gene: 18. Germline assignment: CDR1 SGHDT and CDR2 YYEEEE.

The genes are TRBV28 and TRBJ2-7; tentative D call: TRBD2 (5 bases). Trimming left V 8 bases short and J 2 bases short, with 16 bases between. The CDR3 totals 14 residues. Germline V gene data show CDR1 as MDHEN and CDR2 as SYDVKM. In DNA form, the CDR3 reads TGTGCCAGCCAGGAGAGCGGCCTTCCCTACGAGCAGTACTTC. It yields the protein CASQESGLPYEQYF.

This clone has only a few counts. The V gene is TRBV6-1, the J gene TRBJ2-2, with 8 bases aligning to TRBD1. This CDR3 spans 14 amino acids. J lost 3 bases, V lost 6 bases, and 3 bases had no gene match. The germline V gene encodes CDR1 MNHNS and CDR2 SASEGT. The CDR3 protein is CASSGQGDTGELFF. In DNA form, the CDR3 reads TGTGCCAGCAGCGGACAGGGAGACACCGGGGAGCTGTTTTTT.

The CDR3 DNA follows: TGTGCCAGCAGTGAAGCCTCATGGAGGGAATACCCAGATACGCAGTATTTT. Translated: CASSEASWREYPDTQYF. The gene calls are TRBV6-1 and TRBJ2-3, with a weak D call TRBD2 (6 bases). V was pared by 0 bases and J by 4 bases, with 17 bases between. The CDR3 contains 17 residues. CDR1 and CDR2 (germline): MNHNS, SASEGT.

This clone was recorded once. The chain is built from TRBV7-9 and TRBJ2-7; tentatively, D is TRBD1 (6 bases). Germline CDR1 is SEHNR and CDR2 is FQNEAQ (reference sequence). Trimming removed 4 bases at V and 8 bases at J, with 21 bases between. This CDR3 is 15 amino acids long. The chain's CDR3 is CASSSRTDLIVQQYF. The DNA of the CDR3 is TGTGCCAGCAGCTCACGGACAGATCTTATTGTCCAGCAGTACTTC.

The chain recombines TRBV29-1 with TRBJ2-3; possible D gene TRBD2, 6 bases. Germline loops: CDR1 SQVTM, CDR2 ANQGSEA. CDR3 size: 15 residues. V was pared by 6 bases and J by 6 bases, with 22 bases between. In nucleotides, the CDR3 is TGCAGCGTAGAACGGGACTCTATTATGCACGATACGCAGTATTTT. Translating it yields CSVERDSIMHDTQYF.

CDR3: CAWNKPAGANVLTF. The CDR3 DNA follows: TGTGCCTGGAATAAGCCCGCTGGGGCCAACGTCCTGACTTTC. This sequence joins TRBV30 and TRBJ2-6; D is ambiguous. This CDR3 is 14 amino acids long. V was trimmed by 4 bases and J by 2 bases, leaving 9 bases between them. Germline loops: CDR1 GTSNPN, CDR2 SVGIG (reference sequence). Combining the CDR3 with reference TRBV30 and TRBJ2-6 gives the whole variable domain SQTIHQWPATLVQPVGSPLSLECTVEGTSNPNLYWYRQAAGRGLQLLFYSVGIGQISSEVPQNLSASRPQDRQFILSSKKLLLSDSGFYLCAWNKPAGANVLTFGAGSRLTVL.

V and J are TRBV27 and TRBJ1-6; no clear D. Trimming took 3 bases from V and 7 from J, leaving 16 bases between them. Germline CDR1 MNHEY, CDR2 SMNVEV (reference sequence). This CDR3 region has 16 residues. The DNA of the CDR3 is TGTGCCAGCAGTTTCGGGTCGGGGTACGGGAATTCACCCCTCCACTTT. It is translated as CASSFGSGYGNSPLHF.

The chain joins TRBV5-4 to TRBJ2-5; 9 bases map to TRBD2. CDR1 SGHNT and CDR2 YYREEE come from the germline V gene (reference sequence). The V gene end was trimmed by 0 bases and the J gene end by 3 bases; junction bases not matched to a gene: 6. The CDR3 contains 16 residues. This CDR3 reads CASSLALAGLEETQYF. DNA for the CDR3: TGTGCCAGCAGCTTGGCGCTAGCGGGGTTAGAAGAGACCCAGTACTTC.

J is TRBJ1-1 and V is TRBV5-1, with 7 nucleotides matching TRBD1. Germline V gene sequence: CDR1 SGHRS, CDR2 YFSETQ. The CDR3 has 15 amino acids. The ends lost 0 bases at V and 7 bases at J; junction bases unmatched: 9. This CDR3 is CASSLGPTGYNEAFF. CDR3 in DNA: TGCGCCAGCAGCTTGGGGCCGACAGGGTATAATGAAGCTTTCTTT.

The count of this clone is one. J is TRBJ2-2 and V is TRBV5-4; D ambiguous. Trimming took off 4 bases at V and 6 bases at J, with 16 bases between the two ends. CDR1 SGHNT and CDR2 YYREEE come from the germline V gene (reference sequence). The CDR3 sequence is 15 residues long. The CDR3 DNA sequence: TGTGCCAGCAGCCCATCCGGGTTCGGGTCCGGGGAGCTGTTTTTT. Its protein is CASSPSGFGSGELFF.

The chain joins TRBV6-5 to TRBJ2-3; 16 bases map to TRBD2. Germline assignment: CDR1 MNHEY and CDR2 SVGAGI. CDR3 length equals 15 residues. J lost 5 bases, V lost 8 bases, and 4 bases had no gene match. In nucleotides, the CDR3 is TGTGCCAGCGGGACTAGCGGGGGGGAGGGAGATACGCAGTATTTT. The encoded protein is CASGTSGGEGDTQYF.

The genes are TRBV28 and TRBJ1-2; maybe TRBD1 (5 bases). Trimming removed 1 base at V and 4 bases at J, with 10 bases between. Germline V gene sequence: CDR1 MDHEN, CDR2 SYDVKM. The CDR3 length is 14 residues. CDR3: CASSLLQTVYGYTF. The CDR3 nucleotides are TGTGCCAGCAGTTTATTGCAGACAGTCTATGGCTACACCTTC.

V and J are TRBV19 and TRBJ1-2; D perhaps matches TRBD1 (5 bases). The germline V gene has CDR1 LNHDA and CDR2 SQIVND (reference sequence). The CDR3 has 13 amino acids. V dropped 6 bases and J dropped 1 base, with 9 bases sitting between them. The CDR3 loop is CASRPGLNYGYTF. The CDR3 DNA reads TGTGCCAGTAGGCCGGGACTTAACTATGGCTACACCTTC.

The CDR3 sequence: CASSEAGVNTEAFF. The CDR3 DNA is TGTGCCAGCAGTGAAGCGGGAGTGAACACTGAAGCTTTCTTT. The V and J genes are TRBV2 and TRBJ1-1; D remains unclear. The CDR3 totals 14 residues. CDR1 is SNHLY, CDR2 FYNNEI, per germline. Trimming removed 0 bases at V and 0 bases at J, with 5 bases between.

The chain uses TRBV30 and TRBJ1-4, with D possibly TRBD1 on 6 matching bases. V dropped 2 bases and J dropped 7 bases, with 17 bases sitting between them. Germline assignment: CDR1 GTSNPN and CDR2 SVGIG (reference sequence). The length of the CDR3 is 15 residues. CDR3 DNA: TGTGCCTGGAGTCACATCAGGGGAGGGAGTGAAAAACTGTTTTTT. Protein product: CAWSHIRGGSEKLFF.

The chain is built from TRBV5-4 and TRBJ2-7, with D possibly matching TRBD2 (5 bases). Trimming removed 4 bases at V and 2 bases at J, with 13 bases between. CDR3 length: 14 residues. Germline V lookup: CDR1 SGHNT, CDR2 YYREEE (reference sequence). CDR3 region: CASSPPGFTYEQYF. In nucleotides, the CDR3 is TGTGCCAGCAGCCCCCCGGGGTTTACCTACGAGCAGTACTTC.

The rearrangement links TRBV15 to TRBJ2-3; 7 bases agree with TRBD2. Germline CDR1 LNHNV, CDR2 YYDKDF (reference sequence). The CDR3 runs 18 residues. The V gene end was trimmed by 3 bases and the J gene end by 5 bases; junction bases not matched to a gene: 17. DNA for the CDR3: TGTGCCACCAGCAGGGGGTATCCGGAACTAGCGTCCGGAGATACGCAGTATTTT. It is translated as CATSRGYPELASGDTQYF.